The 8 T cell receptor beta chains below all came from one sample that was sequenced in a study of T cell responses to AZD1222 COVID-19 vaccine. The repertoire was sequenced with immunoSEQ multiplex PCR; TCRdb's copy has only in-frame clones and lacks some. The sample shows about 110,000 clones, about 90% of them seen only once. Specimen: peripheral blood, collected 28 days after the second AZD1222 dose. The receptors here all came from an adult who received the AZD1222 COVID-19 vaccine.

The rearrangement joins TRBV6-5 to TRBJ2-1, with 8 bases aligning to TRBD2. The CDR3 extends over 14 amino acids. Germline CDR1 MNHEY, CDR2 SVGAGI. V shed 6 bases and J 4 bases; nucleotides not matched to a gene: 5. The CDR3 DNA reads TGTGCCAGCAGGGGACTAGAGCCGTACAATGAGCAGTTCTTC. As protein: CASRGLEPYNEQFF.

Only one count was recorded for this clone. This chain links TRBV28 with TRBJ1-5, with D unclear. The CDR3 length is 16 residues. Germline V CDR1 and CDR2: MDHEN, SYDVKM. V lost 1 base and J lost 5, with 15 bases in between. The CDR3 sequence: CASSLLGRADHQPQHF. CDR3 in DNA: TGTGCCAGCAGTTTATTAGGCCGGGCGGACCATCAGCCCCAGCATTTT.

To note about this clone: Other DNA sequences in this sample translate to the same CDR3. J is TRBJ2-3 and V is TRBV29-1, with D maybe TRBD1 (6 bases). V lost 6 bases, J lost 2 bases, and 12 bases lay in between. There are 13 residues in the CDR3. Germline values: CDR1 SQVTM, CDR2 ANQGSEA. CDR3 protein: CSVVGGATDTQYF. CDR3 in DNA: TGCAGCGTGGTTGGGGGCGCCACAGATACGCAGTATTTT.

Turning to this clone: This specimen includes other DNA sequences encoding the same CDR3. This chain joins TRBV6-1 and TRBJ1-2; 7 positions agree with TRBD1. Per germline, CDR1 MNHNS and CDR2 SASEGT. This CDR3 comprises 12 residues. Unmatched junction bases numbered 0, after V lost 3 bases and J lost 5 bases. Here the CDR3 reads CASSDRGYGYTF. CDR3 in DNA: TGTGCCAGCAGTGACAGGGGGTATGGCTACACCTTC.

The chain uses TRBV28 and TRBJ1-6, with TRBD1 matching over 8 bases. V gave up 5 bases and J gave up 8 bases; unmatched junction bases: 8. Germline V lookup: CDR1 MDHEN, CDR2 SYDVKM. The length of the CDR3 is 15 residues. CDR3 sequence reads: CASSTPGQGYSPLHF. The CDR3 nucleotides read TGTGCCAGCAGTACCCCCGGACAGGGTTATTCACCCCTCCACTTT.

V is TRBV27 and J is TRBJ1-5, with TRBD1 as a possible D gene (6 bases). Germline assignment: CDR1 MNHEY and CDR2 SMNVEV (reference sequence). The CDR3 totals 13 residues. Trimming left V 3 bases short and J 6 bases short, with 9 bases between. CDR3: CASSFSRGQPQHF. CDR3 coding DNA: TGTGCCAGCAGTTTCTCCAGGGGTCAGCCCCAGCATTTT.

The chain carries TRBV28 and TRBJ2-3; 7 bases match TRBD2. Looked up from germline, CDR1 is MDHEN and CDR2 is SYDVKM. The CDR3 contains 11 residues. This chain's CDR3 is CAGGNTDTQYF. In DNA, the CDR3 is TGTGCGGGAGGGAACACAGATACGCAGTATTTT.

The chain couples TRBV18 to TRBJ2-2; a possible D gene is TRBD2 (6 bases). The CDR3 extends over 13 amino acids. The germline CDR1 and CDR2 sequences are KGHSH and LQKENI. Trimming cost V 2 bases and J 10 bases, with 11 bases left between them. CDR3: CASSPGTSEELFF. CDR3 DNA: TGTGCCAGCTCACCAGGGACTTCCGAGGAGCTGTTTTTT.